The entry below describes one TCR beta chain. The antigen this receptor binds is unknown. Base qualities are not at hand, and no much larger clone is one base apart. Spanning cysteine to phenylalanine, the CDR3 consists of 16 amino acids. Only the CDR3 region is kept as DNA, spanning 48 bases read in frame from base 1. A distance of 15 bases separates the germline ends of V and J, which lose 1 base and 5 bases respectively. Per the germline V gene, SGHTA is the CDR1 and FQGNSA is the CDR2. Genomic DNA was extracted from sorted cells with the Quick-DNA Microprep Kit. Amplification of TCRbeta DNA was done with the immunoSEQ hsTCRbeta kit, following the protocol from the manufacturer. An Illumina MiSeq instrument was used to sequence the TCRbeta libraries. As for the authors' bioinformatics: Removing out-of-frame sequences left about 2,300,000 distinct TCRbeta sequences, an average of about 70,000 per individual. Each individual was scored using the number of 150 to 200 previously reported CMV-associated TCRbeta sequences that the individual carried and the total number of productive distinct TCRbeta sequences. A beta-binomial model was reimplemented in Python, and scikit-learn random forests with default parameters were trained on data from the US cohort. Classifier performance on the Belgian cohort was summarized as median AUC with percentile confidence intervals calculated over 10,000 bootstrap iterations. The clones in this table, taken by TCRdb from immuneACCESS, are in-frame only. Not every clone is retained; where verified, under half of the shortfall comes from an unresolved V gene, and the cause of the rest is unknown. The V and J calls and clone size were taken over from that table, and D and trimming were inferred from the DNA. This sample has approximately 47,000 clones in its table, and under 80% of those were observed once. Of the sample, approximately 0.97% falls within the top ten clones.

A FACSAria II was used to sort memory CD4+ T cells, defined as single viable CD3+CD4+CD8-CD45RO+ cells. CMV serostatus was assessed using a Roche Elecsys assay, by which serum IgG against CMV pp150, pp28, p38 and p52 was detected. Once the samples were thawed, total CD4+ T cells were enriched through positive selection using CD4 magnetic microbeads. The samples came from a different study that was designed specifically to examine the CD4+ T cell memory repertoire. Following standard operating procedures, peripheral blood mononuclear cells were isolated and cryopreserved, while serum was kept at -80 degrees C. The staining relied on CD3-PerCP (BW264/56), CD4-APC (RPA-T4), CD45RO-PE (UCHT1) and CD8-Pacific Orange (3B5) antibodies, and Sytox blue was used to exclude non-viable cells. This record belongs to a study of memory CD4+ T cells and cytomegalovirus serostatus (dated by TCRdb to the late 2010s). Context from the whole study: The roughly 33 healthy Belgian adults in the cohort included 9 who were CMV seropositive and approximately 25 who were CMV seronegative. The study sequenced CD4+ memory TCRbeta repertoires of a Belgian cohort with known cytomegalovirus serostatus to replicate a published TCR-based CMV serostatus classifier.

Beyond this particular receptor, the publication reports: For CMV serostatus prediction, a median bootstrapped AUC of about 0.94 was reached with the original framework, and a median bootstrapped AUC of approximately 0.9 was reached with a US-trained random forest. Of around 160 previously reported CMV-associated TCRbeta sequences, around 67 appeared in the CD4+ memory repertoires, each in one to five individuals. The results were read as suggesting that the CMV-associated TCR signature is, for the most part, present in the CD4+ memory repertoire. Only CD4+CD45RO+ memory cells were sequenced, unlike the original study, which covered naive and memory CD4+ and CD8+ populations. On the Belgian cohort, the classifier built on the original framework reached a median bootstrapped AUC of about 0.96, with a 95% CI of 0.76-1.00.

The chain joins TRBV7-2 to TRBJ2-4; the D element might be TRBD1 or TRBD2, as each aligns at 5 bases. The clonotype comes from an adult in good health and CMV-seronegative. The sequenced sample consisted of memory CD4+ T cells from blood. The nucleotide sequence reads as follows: TGTGCCAGCAGCTTAGATAGAGGGGCGCGGGAAAACATTCAGTACTTC. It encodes CASSLDRGARENIQYF.